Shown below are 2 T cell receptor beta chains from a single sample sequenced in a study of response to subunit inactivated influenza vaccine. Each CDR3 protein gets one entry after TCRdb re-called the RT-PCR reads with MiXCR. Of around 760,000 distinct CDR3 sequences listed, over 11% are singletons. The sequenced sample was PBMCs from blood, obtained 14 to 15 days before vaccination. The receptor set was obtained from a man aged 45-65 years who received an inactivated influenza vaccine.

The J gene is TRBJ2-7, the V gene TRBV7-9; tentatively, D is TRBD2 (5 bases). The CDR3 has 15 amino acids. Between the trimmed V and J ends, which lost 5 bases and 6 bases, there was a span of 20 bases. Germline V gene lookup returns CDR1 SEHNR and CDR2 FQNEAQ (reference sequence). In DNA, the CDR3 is TGTGCCAGCAGCCATCCCCGCGGACTTCCCTCCGAGCAGTACTTC. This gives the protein CASSHPRGLPSEQYF.

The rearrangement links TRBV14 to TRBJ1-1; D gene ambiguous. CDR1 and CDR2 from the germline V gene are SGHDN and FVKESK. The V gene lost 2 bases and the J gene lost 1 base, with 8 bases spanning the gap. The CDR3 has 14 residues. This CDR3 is CASSQFPPNTEAFF. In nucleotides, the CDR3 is TGTGCCAGCAGCCAATTCCCTCCGAACACTGAAGCTTTCTTT.